The 23 T cell receptor beta chains reported below all come from one sample, sequenced in a study of blood T cell repertoires in COVID-19. TCRdb's copy holds only in-frame clones and misses some; the assay was immunoSEQ multiplex PCR. This sample has about 240,000 clones, with around 84% found just once. Sequenced sample: peripheral blood. The receptors shown here come from an older woman with active or convalescent COVID-19.

The chain uses TRBV3-1 (or the pseudogene TRBV3-2) and TRBJ1-2; D possibly corresponds to TRBD1 (5 bases). V lost 6 bases, J lost 4 bases, and 12 bases lay in between. From germline, CDR1 is LGHDT and CDR2 YNNKEL (reference sequence). The CDR3 spans 13 residues. CDR3 sequence: CASSWDFAYGYTF. CDR3 DNA: TGTGCCAGCAGTTGGGACTTTGCCTATGGCTACACCTTC.

The chain carries TRBV4-3 and TRBJ2-7, with 8 bases lining up with TRBD2. Per the germline V gene, CDR1 is LGHNA and CDR2 is YSLEER. The junction had 3 bases not matched to a gene; V was cut back by 6 bases and J by 2 bases. The CDR3 runs to 13 residues. The CDR3 region has the DNA TGCGCCAGCAGTACTAGCGGACCCTACGAGCAGTACTTC. Amino acids: CASSTSGPYEQYF.

The CDR3 protein is CASSTGSYNSPLHF. DNA of the CDR3: TGTGCCAGCAGCACAGGGAGCTATAATTCACCCCTCCACTTT. The V and J genes are TRBV6-5 and TRBJ1-6, with D maybe TRBD1 (6 bases). V was cut by 6 bases and J by 3 bases, with 9 bases left in between. The germline V gene has CDR1 MNHEY and CDR2 SVGAGI. The CDR3 sequence is 14 residues long.

This clone was found a few times. J is TRBJ1-2 and V is TRBV24-1, with TRBD1 matching over 7 bases. Losses at the gene ends were 4 bases for V and 7 bases for J; bases not matched to a gene: 11. This CDR3 spans 15 amino acids. The V gene's germline CDR1 is KGHDR and CDR2 SFDVKD. For the CDR3, the DNA is TGTGCCACCAGTGACTCCTCTACTACAGGGGCTGGCTACACCTTC. This codes for CATSDSSTTGAGYTF.

The V gene is TRBV19, the J gene TRBJ2-1; possibly TRBD2 for D (6 bases). The V gene's germline CDR1 is LNHDA and CDR2 SQIVND (reference sequence). CDR3 length: 13 residues. V was clipped by 8 bases and J by 2 bases, with 10 bases between them. CDR3 region: CASRDSTYNEQFF. The DNA for the CDR3 is TGTGCCAGTCGGGACTCGACCTACAATGAGCAGTTCTTC.

This sequence joins TRBV10-3 and TRBJ2-5; 8 positions agree with TRBD2. The V segment lost 8 bases and the J segment 3 bases; nucleotides outside the gene matches: 8. The CDR3 covers 14 residues. Germline assignment: CDR1 ENHRY and CDR2 SYGVKD. The CDR3 coding sequence is TGTGCCATCGGAAGAGCGGGGGTTGAAGAGACCCAGTACTTC. Its translation: CAIGRAGVEETQYF.

The V gene is TRBV12-2, the J gene TRBJ2-7; no check of the table's D call, TRBD1, against the DNA was made. TRBV12-2 is a known pseudogene. CDR3 length equals 11 residues. The chain's CDR3 is CASRSRYEQYF. The CDR3 DNA follows: TGTGCAAGTCGCTCCAGGTACGAGCAGTACTTC.

The rearrangement joins TRBV19 to TRBJ1-6; 9 nucleotides line up with TRBD1. V was pared by 5 bases and J by 9 bases, with 8 bases of the junction left unmatched. The CDR3 consists of 15 residues. Germline assignment: CDR1 LNHDA and CDR2 SQIVND (reference sequence). Here the CDR3 DNA reads TGTGCCAGTAGTCCCCTGGGACAGGGTTCTTCACCCCTCCACTTT. Residues: CASSPLGQGSSPLHF.

V and J are TRBV5-1 and TRBJ2-6, with 11 bases lining up with TRBD1. J gave up 4 bases and V 4 bases, and 7 bases lay outside the gene matches. Per germline, CDR1 SGHRS and CDR2 YFSETQ. The CDR3 totals 17 residues. The chain's CDR3 is CASSPGQGARGANVLTF. As DNA, the CDR3 is TGCGCCAGCAGCCCCGGACAGGGGGCGAGGGGGGCCAACGTCCTGACTTTC. Filled out from reference TRBV5-1 and TRBJ2-6, the complete variable domain reads KAGVTQTPRYLIKTRGQQVTLSCSPISGHRSVSWYQQTPGQGLQFLFEYFSETQRNKGNFPGRFSGRQFSNSRSEMNVSTLELGDSALYLCASSPGQGARGANVLTFGAGSRLTVL.

V and J are TRBV5-4 and TRBJ2-5, with D possibly TRBD1 on 6 matching bases. Germline V lookup: CDR1 SGHNT, CDR2 YYREEE (reference sequence). The length of the CDR3 is 16 residues. The V and J ends lost 4 bases and 2 bases respectively, with 18 bases between them. CDR3 nucleotide sequence: TGTGCCAGCAGCAGACCTCGGGACATCGCACAAGAGACCCAGTACTTC. It specifies CASSRPRDIAQETQYF.

This clone was seen a single time. The sample holds other DNA sequences that translate to the same CDR3. The rearrangement uses TRBV9 and TRBJ2-2; weak D call: TRBD1 (5 bases). The CDR3 is 14 residues long. In germline, CDR1 is SGDLS, CDR2 YYNGEE. V gave up 1 base and J gave up 3 bases, with 7 bases separating them. CDR3 amino acids: CASSVTGDTGELFF. The CDR3 nucleotides are TGTGCCAGCAGCGTAACAGGAGACACCGGGGAGCTGTTTTTT.

The V call is TRBV4-3, the J call TRBJ2-7; no clear D. There are 14 residues in the CDR3. V gave up 2 bases and J gave up 2 bases, with 10 bases separating them. Germline CDR1 reads LGHNA; CDR2 reads YSLEER. The CDR3 sequence is CASSQTTVTYEQYF. The CDR3 region has the DNA TGCGCCAGCAGCCAAACCACGGTGACCTACGAGCAGTACTTC.

The chain recombines TRBV6-2 or TRBV6-3 with TRBJ2-7; TRBD1 is a possible D gene (6 bases). The germline V gene encodes CDR1 MNHEY and CDR2 SVGEGT. The V gene lost 2 bases and the J gene lost 0 bases, with 14 bases spanning the gap. The CDR3 totals 16 residues. The CDR3 is CASSYRQGTLSYEQYF. CDR3 nucleotide sequence: TGTGCCAGCAGTTACCGGCAGGGGACCCTCTCCTACGAGCAGTACTTC.

The V call is TRBV6-5, the J call TRBJ2-7; D is ambiguous. V lost 2 bases, J lost 3 bases, and 8 bases lay in between. Germline V gives CDR1 MNHEY, CDR2 SVGAGI. The CDR3 runs 13 residues. CDR3 in amino acids: CASSYKASYEQYF. CDR3 sequence (DNA): TGTGCCAGCAGTTACAAGGCTAGCTACGAGCAGTACTTC.

The chain couples TRBV7-2 to TRBJ1-2; D unclear. The CDR3 has 13 amino acids. Trimming cost V 0 bases and J 8 bases, with 10 bases left between them. Germline V gives CDR1 SGHTA, CDR2 FQGNSA. CDR3 DNA sequence: TGTGCCAGCAGCTTAGCGTTAGTACGGGGCTACACCTTC. Translating it yields CASSLALVRGYTF. The variable domain in full, completed from reference TRBV7-2 and TRBJ1-2, reads GAGVSQSPSNKVTEKGKDVELRCDPISGHTALYWYRQSLGQGLEFLIYFQGNSAPDKSGLPSDRFSAERTGGSVSTLTIQRTQQEDSAVYLCASSLALVRGYTFGSGTRLTVV.

The rearrangement links TRBV11-3 to TRBJ2-2; D uncertain. V lost 3 bases and J lost 5, with 10 bases in between. The CDR3 consists of 14 residues. The germline gives CDR1 SGHNT, CDR2 YENEEA. The chain's CDR3 is CASSFSTGTGELFF. In DNA form, the CDR3 reads TGTGCCAGCAGCTTCTCCACGGGTACCGGGGAGCTGTTTTTT.

The chain employs TRBV10-3 and TRBJ2-1; 8 bases are shared with TRBD2. This CDR3 is 13 amino acids long. The germline CDR1 and CDR2 sequences are ENHRY and SYGVKD. The ends lost 6 bases at V and 10 bases at J; junction bases unmatched: 8. The CDR3 region is CAISQKLAVEQFF. The CDR3 DNA follows: TGTGCCATCAGCCAGAAACTAGCGGTCGAGCAGTTCTTC.

This clone was counted only a few times. CDR3 coding DNA: TGTGCCAGCAGTTCCATCGCTCGACTAGCGGGGGTACCAGAATACAATGAGCAGTTCTTC. Translated: CASSSIARLAGVPEYNEQFF. The chain uses TRBV6-2 or TRBV6-3 and TRBJ2-1, with 12 bases that match TRBD2. V trimming: 4 bases; J trimming: 4 bases; junction bases outside the gene matches: 17. Per the germline V gene, CDR1 is MNHEY and CDR2 is SVGEGT. The CDR3 totals 20 residues.

The V call is TRBV5-1, the J call TRBJ1-1, with TRBD1 matching 7 bases. CDR3 length equals 13 residues. The junction had 6 bases not matched to a gene; V was cut back by 4 bases and J by 6 bases. Looked up from germline, CDR1 is SGHRS and CDR2 is YFSETQ. The CDR3: CASSLTGQSEAFF. The CDR3, as DNA: TGCGCCAGCAGCCTAACGGGACAGTCTGAAGCTTTCTTT.

The rearrangement joins TRBV6-5 to TRBJ1-1; D is perhaps TRBD1 (5 bases). The CDR3 spans 13 residues. Germline values: CDR1 MNHEY, CDR2 SVGAGI. Trimming removed 6 bases from V and 1 base from J, with 9 bases in between. The CDR3 region has the DNA TGTGCCAGCAGCCTACAGGCGAACACTGAAGCTTTCTTT. Translation gives CASSLQANTEAFF.

J is TRBJ2-5 and V is TRBV5-1; D uncertain. V was clipped by 0 bases and J by 2 bases, with 8 bases between them. CDR1 and CDR2 (germline): SGHRS, YFSETQ. This CDR3 is 14 amino acids long. The CDR3 reads CASSLGGAQETQYF. The DNA of the CDR3 is TGCGCCAGCAGCTTGGGCGGAGCTCAAGAGACCCAGTACTTC.

The chain carries TRBV11-2 and TRBJ2-5, with D possibly being TRBD1 (5 bases). The germline V gene encodes CDR1 SGHAT and CDR2 FQNNGV. The CDR3 has 15 amino acids. Trimming removed 5 bases at V and 2 bases at J, with 15 bases between. The CDR3 DNA reads TGTGCCAGCAGCCCACGGACAACCGCACAAGAGACCCAGTACTTC. Translation: CASSPRTTAQETQYF.

The chain links TRBV19 to TRBJ1-1; D not resolved. Trimming removed 6 bases from V and 7 bases from J, with 18 bases in between. The CDR3 length is 14 residues. Per the germline V gene, CDR1 is LNHDA and CDR2 is SQIVND (reference sequence). The CDR3 DNA reads TGTGCCAGTAGGCCCATAGGAGACCGCAATGAAGCTTTCTTT. It translates to CASRPIGDRNEAFF.